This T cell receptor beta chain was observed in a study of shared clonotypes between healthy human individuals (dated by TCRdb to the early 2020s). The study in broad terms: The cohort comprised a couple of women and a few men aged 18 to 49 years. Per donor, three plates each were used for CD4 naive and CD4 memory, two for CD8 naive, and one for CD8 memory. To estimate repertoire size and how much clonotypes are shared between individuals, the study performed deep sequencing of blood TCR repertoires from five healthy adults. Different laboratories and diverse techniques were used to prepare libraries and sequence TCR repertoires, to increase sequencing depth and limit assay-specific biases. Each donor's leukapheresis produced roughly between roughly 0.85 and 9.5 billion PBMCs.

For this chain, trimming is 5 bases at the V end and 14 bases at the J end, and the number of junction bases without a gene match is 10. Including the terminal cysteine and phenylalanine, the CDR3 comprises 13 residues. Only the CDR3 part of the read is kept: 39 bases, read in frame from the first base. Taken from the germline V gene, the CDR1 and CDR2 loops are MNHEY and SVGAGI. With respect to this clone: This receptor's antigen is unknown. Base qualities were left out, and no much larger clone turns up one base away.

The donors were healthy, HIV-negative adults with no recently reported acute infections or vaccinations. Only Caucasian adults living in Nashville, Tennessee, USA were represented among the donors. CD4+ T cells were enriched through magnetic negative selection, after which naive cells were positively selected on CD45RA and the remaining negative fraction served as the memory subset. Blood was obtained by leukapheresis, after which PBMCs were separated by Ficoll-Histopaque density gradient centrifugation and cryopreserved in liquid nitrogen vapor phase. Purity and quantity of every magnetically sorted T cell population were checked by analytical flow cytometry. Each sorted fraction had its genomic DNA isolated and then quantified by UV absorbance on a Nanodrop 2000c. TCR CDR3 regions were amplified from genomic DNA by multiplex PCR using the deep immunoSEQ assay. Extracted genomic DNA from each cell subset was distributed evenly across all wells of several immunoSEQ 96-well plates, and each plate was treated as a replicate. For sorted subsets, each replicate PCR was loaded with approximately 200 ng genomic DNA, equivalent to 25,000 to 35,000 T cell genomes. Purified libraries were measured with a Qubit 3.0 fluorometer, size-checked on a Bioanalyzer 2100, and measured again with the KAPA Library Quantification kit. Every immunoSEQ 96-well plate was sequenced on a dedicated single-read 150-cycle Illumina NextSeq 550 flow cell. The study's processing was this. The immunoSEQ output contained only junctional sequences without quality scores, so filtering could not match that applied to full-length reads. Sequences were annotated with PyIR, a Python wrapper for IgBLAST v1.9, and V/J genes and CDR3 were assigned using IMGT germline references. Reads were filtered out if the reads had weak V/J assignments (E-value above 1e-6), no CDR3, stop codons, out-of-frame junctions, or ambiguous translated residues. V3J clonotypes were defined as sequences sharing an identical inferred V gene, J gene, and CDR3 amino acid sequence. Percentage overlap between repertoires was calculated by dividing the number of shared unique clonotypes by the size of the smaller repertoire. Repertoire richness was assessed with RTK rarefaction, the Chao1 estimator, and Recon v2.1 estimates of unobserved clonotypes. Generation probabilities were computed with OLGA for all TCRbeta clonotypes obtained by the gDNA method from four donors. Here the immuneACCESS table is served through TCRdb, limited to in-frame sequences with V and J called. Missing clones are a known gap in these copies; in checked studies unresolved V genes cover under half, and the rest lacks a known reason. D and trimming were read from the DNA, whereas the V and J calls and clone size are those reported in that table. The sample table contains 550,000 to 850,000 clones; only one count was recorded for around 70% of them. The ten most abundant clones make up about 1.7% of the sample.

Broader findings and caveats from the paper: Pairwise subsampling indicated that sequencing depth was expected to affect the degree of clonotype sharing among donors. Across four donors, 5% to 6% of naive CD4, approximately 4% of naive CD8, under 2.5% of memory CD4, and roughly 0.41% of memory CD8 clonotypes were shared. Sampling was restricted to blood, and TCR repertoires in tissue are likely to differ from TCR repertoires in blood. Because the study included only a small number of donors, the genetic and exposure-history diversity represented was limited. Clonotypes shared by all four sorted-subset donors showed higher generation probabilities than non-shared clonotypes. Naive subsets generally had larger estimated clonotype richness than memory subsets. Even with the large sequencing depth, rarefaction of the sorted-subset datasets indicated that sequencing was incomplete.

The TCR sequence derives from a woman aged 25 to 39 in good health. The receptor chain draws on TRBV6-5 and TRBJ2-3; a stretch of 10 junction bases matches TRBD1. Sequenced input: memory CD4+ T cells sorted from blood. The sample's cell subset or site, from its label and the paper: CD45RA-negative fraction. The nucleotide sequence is TGTGCCAGCAGTGGCCCCCCGGGACAGGGGCGGTATTTT. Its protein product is CASSGPPGQGRYF.